The T cell receptor (beta chain) under discussion was sequenced for a study of T cells after yellow fever vaccination. TCRdb re-called the 5' RACE reads through MiXCR, storing one row per CDR3 protein. The table lists 300,000 to 400,000 distinct CDR3 sequences, roughly 9.4% of them singletons. This clonotype was seen only a few times. J was trimmed by 4 bases and V by 4 bases; bases with no gene match: 2. The germline gives CDR1 KGHDR, CDR2 SFDVKD. The CDR3 is 13 residues long. This sample comprised PBMCs, obtained on the day of the first yellow fever vaccination. The TCR originated in a man between 18 and 35 years old who received the YFV17D yellow fever vaccine. This rearrangement joins TRBV24-1 to TRBJ1-1, with 7 nucleotides matching TRBD1. The CDR3 sequence is CATSEAGGTEAFF. The CDR3 DNA reads TGTGCCACCAGTGAAGCAGGGGGCACTGAAGCTTTCTTT.